What follows describes a single TCR beta chain. Antigen: not known. This record comes from a study of lymphopenia after photon versus proton radiotherapy. Broader study findings: Proton therapy kept repertoires fairly stable, unlike photons, which gained effector/memory cells.

Generated by immunoSEQ multiplex PCR, the TCRdb table keeps only in-frame clones and is missing some. Among some 55,000 clones listed, around 85% were seen once. The germline CDR1 and CDR2 sequences are SGHAT and FQNNGV. After removal of 1 base from V and 7 bases from J, the junction contained 9 bases not matched to a gene. This CDR3 is 15 amino acids long. The chain links TRBV11-2 to TRBJ2-5; 7 bases are shared with TRBD1. Sequencing was performed on peripheral blood, taken from a patient treated with photon-based radiotherapy. This clonotype was obtained from a man aged 35-49 years with gastric cancer. CDR3 nucleotide sequence: TGTGCCAGCAGCTTAGCAGGGGGTCGTTCTCGGACCCAGTACTTC. This codes for CASSLAGGRSRTQYF.